This T cell receptor (beta chain) was retrieved from a study of a mutant IDH1 vaccine in newly diagnosed glioma (dated by TCRdb to the early 2020s). Turning to the overall study: Patients received eight vaccinations in weeks 1, 3, 5, 7, 11, 15, 19 and 23, corresponding to visits V03 through V10. The roughly 35 treated patients were 62.5% male and 37.5% female, with a mean age of 40.4 years. Prior to enrollment, standard therapy consisting of radiotherapy alone, temozolomide alone, or radiochemotherapy with temozolomide had been administered to patients, with the combination being received by most patients. Peripheral blood was collected at six visits: V03 (baseline), V05, V07, V10, V12 and V13. For exploratory analyses, approximately 23 treated patients had longitudinal TCRB deep sequencing done wherever samples were available. Vaccination started 4-6 weeks after radiotherapy alone, or was given together with temozolomide cycles in the groups whose treatment included chemotherapy. The full study reports these points: PBMC samples for TCRB deep sequencing were selected based on availability. Pseudoprogression seemed to be unrelated to changes in the top peripheral T cell clonotypes found by TCRB sequencing. Immune responses induced by the vaccine were seen in roughly 95% of patients across multiple MHC alleles. It was noted by the authors that analyses of patient blood samples could not be reproduced owing to sample limitations.

Library generation was performed with the immunoSEQ multiplex PCR assay. Rearranged TCR beta chain sequences were amplified using the hsTCRB Kit according to the manufacturer's protocol. An Illumina MiSeq was used to sequence the TCRB libraries. Processing in the source paper ran as follows. Demultiplexing, trimming and gene mapping were performed with the kit vendor's proprietary platform. Imported from immuneACCESS, the table was reduced by TCRdb to in-frame sequences with V and J called. These copies leave out some clones; in studies compared against another copy, an unresolved V gene accounts for under half, and the cause of the remainder is not known. The DNA was the basis for D and trimming; V, J and clone size are from that table. Counted in this sample were around 40,000 clones; over 80% of them appeared once. Around 2.2% of the sample goes to the ten largest clones. Per the publication, the time point label means: week 11, during vaccination. A 20-mer mutant IDH1 peptide at 300 micrograms in Montanide made up each vaccine dose, which was injected subcutaneously together with topical imiquimod. All donors had newly diagnosed IDH1-mutant astrocytomas of WHO grade 3 or 4 that showed loss of nuclear ATRX. The samples were drawn from NOA16, a multicentre, single-arm, open-label phase I trial in Germany that tested a mutant IDH1 peptide vaccine in humans for the first time. Genomic DNA for TCRB sequencing was extracted from EDTA blood using the DNeasy Blood and Tissue Kit.

The CDR3 has 14 amino acids, counting the end cysteine and phenylalanine. The kept DNA is CDR3 alone, 42 bases in frame from the first base. The germline V gene gives CDR1 as SGDLS and CDR2 as YYNGEE. V is cut back by 4 bases and J by 6 bases, with 5 bases in the junction unmatched. About this clone: Its cognate antigen has yet to be identified. Base qualities are missing; no much larger clone stands one base away.

This TCR derives from a middle-aged man with glioma. Recombination joined TRBV9 with TRBJ2-3, with TRBD2 identical over 10 junction bases. The sample consisted of PBMCs, taken from a glioma patient whose treatment included an IDH1 peptide vaccine. In nucleotide form, the sequence is TGTGCCAGCAGCCTAGCGGGAGCTTTGGATACGCAGTATTTT. Its coded protein is CASSLAGALDTQYF.